These 17 T cell receptor beta chains came from one sample sequenced in a study of T-cell memory formation after mild COVID-19. One entry per CDR3 protein results from TCRdb running MiXCR on the 5' RACE reads. The sample shows hundreds of thousands of distinct CDR3 sequences, around 17% of them seen only once. The sample comprised PBMCs or a T cell subset sorted from them (not recorded which). All receptors derive from an adult woman who had mild COVID-19 (a few samples of this study predate the infection). Cell type and time point are not known.

This clonotype was observed a few times. The V and J genes are TRBV20-1 and TRBJ2-5, with 7 bases matching TRBD1. The CDR3 is 15 amino acids. The trim removed 0 bases at V and 3 bases at J, leaving 7 bases unmatched. Germline V lookup: CDR1 DFQATT, CDR2 SNEGSKA (reference sequence). CDR3 in DNA: TGCAGTGCTAGAGAGGGAGCAGGGGGTGAAGAGACCCAGTACTTC. This translates into CSAREGAGGEETQYF.

In its sample, this clonotype was seen a few times. V is TRBV20-1 and J is TRBJ2-5; 11 bases match TRBD2. V was pared by 2 bases and J by 5 bases, with 10 bases of the junction left unmatched. The CDR3 is made up of 16 amino acids. The germline V gene has CDR1 DFQATT and CDR2 SNEGSKA (reference sequence). The CDR3 loop reads CSARSPLAGERETQYF. CDR3 bases: TGCAGTGCTAGATCCCCACTAGCGGGAGAGCGGGAGACCCAGTACTTC.

This clonotype came up a few times. This sequence joins TRBV24-1 and TRBJ2-1; 8 nucleotides agree with TRBD1. The CDR3 has 12 residues. The junction had 3 bases not matched to a gene; V was cut back by 5 bases and J by 10 bases. Germline V gene sequence: CDR1 KGHDR, CDR2 SFDVKD. CDR3 in amino acids: CATSAGDREQFF. CDR3 bases: TGTGCCACCAGTGCAGGGGACAGGGAGCAGTTCTTC.

The chain uses TRBV9 and TRBJ2-7; tentatively, D is TRBD2 (6 bases). This CDR3 contains 17 residues. Per the germline V gene, CDR1 is SGDLS and CDR2 is YYNGEE. Trimming left V 1 base short and J 3 bases short, with 20 bases between. CDR3: CASSVKKEGSPYYEQYF. The CDR3 DNA reads as TGTGCCAGCAGCGTAAAAAAGGAGGGTTCGCCCTACTACGAGCAGTACTTC.

This clonotype appeared a few times. At one of its ends the junction is not consistent with the germline gene, which may arise from a read error. The chain recombines TRBV6-5 with TRBJ2-7; TRBD1 is a possible D gene (6 bases). CDR3 size: 12 residues. Per the germline V gene, CDR1 is MNHEY and CDR2 is SVGAGI. The CDR3 loop is CASSPDRLTAIF. CDR3 DNA: TGTGCCAGCAGTCCCGACAGGCTTACTGCTATTTTC.

A few counts support this clonotype. V is TRBV7-9 and J is TRBJ2-1, with a weak D call TRBD2 (7 bases). This CDR3 contains 16 residues. Germline CDR1 reads SEHNR; CDR2 reads FQNEAQ (reference sequence). Trimming removed 7 bases from V and 8 bases from J, with 24 bases in between. The CDR3: CASTLVGGGAWDEQFF. The CDR3 bases are TGTGCCAGCACCCTAGTAGGAGGGGGGGCCTGGGATGAGCAGTTCTTC.

The chain carries TRBV6-5 and TRBJ2-3; D is possibly TRBD2 (6 bases). The length of the CDR3 is 15 residues. CDR1 is MNHEY, CDR2 SVGAGI, per germline. V shed 6 bases and J shed 4 bases, with 17 bases lying between them. CDR3 region: CASRLARGGPDTQYF. DNA of the CDR3: TGTGCCAGCAGACTCGCGAGGGGAGGCCCAGATACGCAGTATTTT.

The rearrangement joins TRBV24-1 to TRBJ2-4, with 7 bases aligning to TRBD2. The V gene's germline CDR1 is KGHDR and CDR2 SFDVKD. The CDR3 totals 14 residues. Trimming at V came to 3 bases and at J to 10 bases, leaving 8 bases not matched to a gene. The CDR3 protein is CATSDAGVTQIQYF. In DNA form, the CDR3 reads TGTGCCACCAGTGATGCGGGAGTGACCCAAATTCAGTACTTC.

V is TRBV4-1 and J is TRBJ2-3; D gene ambiguous. The CDR3 contains 14 residues. V lost 3 bases and J 1 base, leaving 8 bases between the germline ends. The germline gives CDR1 MGHRA, CDR2 YSYEKL. Written as DNA, the CDR3 is TGCGCCAGCAGCCAGGCGACCGGCACAGATACGCAGTATTTT. This gives the protein CASSQATGTDTQYF.

The J gene is TRBJ2-5, the V gene TRBV5-6; no reliable D call. The CDR3 loop spans 12 amino acids. Trimming stripped 0 bases from V and 5 bases from J, with 5 bases between. CDR1 SGHDT and CDR2 YYEEEE come from the germline V gene. The CDR3 nucleotides read TGTGCCAGCAGCTTGGAACCGGAGACCCAGTACTTC. It specifies CASSLEPETQYF.

The V and J genes are TRBV20-1 and TRBJ1-1; D is undetermined. V lost 1 base to trimming and J lost 1 base, with 10 bases between them. The CDR3 runs 14 residues. CDR1 and CDR2 (germline): DFQATT, SNEGSKA (reference sequence). The CDR3 sequence: CSARVDGKNTEAFF. In nucleotides, the CDR3 is TGCAGTGCTAGAGTTGACGGGAAGAACACTGAAGCTTTCTTT.

This clonotype was detected ten times or more. The rearrangement joins TRBV5-1 to TRBJ2-3, with D possibly matching TRBD2 (5 bases). Looked up from germline, CDR1 is SGHRS and CDR2 is YFSETQ. The V end was cut by 4 bases, the J end by 6 bases, with 15 bases between. The CDR3 runs to 14 residues. CDR3 sequence: CASSVSALYDTQYF. The CDR3 DNA reads TGCGCCAGCAGCGTTAGCGCGCTCTACGATACGCAGTATTTT.

The chain carries TRBV24-1 and TRBJ2-7; 8 bases fit TRBD1. The CDR3 has 16 amino acids. Germline V CDR1 and CDR2: KGHDR, SFDVKD. Trimming removed 4 bases from V and 2 bases from J; junction bases left unmatched: 9. This CDR3 is CATSDLTGTGTYEQYF. The CDR3 bases are TGTGCCACCAGTGACCTTACCGGGACAGGCACCTACGAGCAGTACTTC.

The table lists this clonotype with a few counts. J is TRBJ1-1 and V is TRBV7-9; D gene uncertain. Germline CDR1 SEHNR, CDR2 FQNEAQ (reference sequence). Trimming cost V 2 bases and J 5 bases, with 15 bases left between them. The length of the CDR3 is 15 residues. CDR3 nucleotide sequence: TGTGCCAGCAGCTTACCCCCGACAATCGCGACTGAAGCTTTCTTT. This translates into CASSLPPTIATEAFF.

The J gene is TRBJ1-2, the V gene TRBV7-3, with D unresolved. Trimming removed 1 base from V and 4 bases from J, with 10 bases in between. Germline V CDR1 and CDR2: SGHTA, FQGTGA. This CDR3 is 14 amino acids long. As DNA, the CDR3 is TGTGCCAGCAGCTTAATAGGAGGGAGCTATGGCTACACCTTC. Encoded protein: CASSLIGGSYGYTF.

This clonotype was found once. The chain is built from TRBV7-8 and TRBJ2-1; 8 nucleotides line up with TRBD2. Germline CDR1 and CDR2: SGHVS and FQNEAQ. The V and J ends lost 3 bases and 6 bases, in that order; junction bases with no gene match: 10. The CDR3 totals 16 residues. The CDR3 nucleotides are TGTGCCAGCAGCTTTCAGCCCGGGACTAGAAGCAATGAGCAGTTCTTC. This encodes CASSFQPGTRSNEQFF.

This chain links TRBV2 with TRBJ1-5; D is unresolved. The CDR3 consists of 13 residues. The ends were cut back, 9 bases at V and 2 bases at J, with 11 bases in the middle. Looked up from germline, CDR1 is SNHLY and CDR2 is FYNNEI. In nucleotides, the CDR3 is TGTGCCAGTATGGAGCAGGGCAATCAGCCCCAGCATTTT. It is translated as CASMEQGNQPQHF.